The next 15 T cell receptor beta chains were all read from a single sample in a study of T cell responses to AZD1222 COVID-19 vaccine. Here immunoSEQ multiplex PCR was the method, and the copy in TCRdb shows in-frame clones only, minus some. The table lists about 150,000 clones, about 88% of them singletons. The sample was peripheral blood, taken on day 0 of AZD1222 vaccination. Receptors were obtained from an adult in good health.

This clone appeared a single time. The chain couples TRBV27 to TRBJ2-7; 8 bases align to TRBD2. The CDR3 length is 18 residues. The V gene end was trimmed by 6 bases and the J gene end by 7 bases; junction bases not matched to a gene: 23. Per the germline V gene, CDR1 is MNHEY and CDR2 is SMNVEV (reference sequence). CDR3 loop: CASRPWGYSAGEPGEQYF. CDR3 DNA: TGTGCCAGCAGGCCATGGGGATACTCAGCGGGGGAGCCCGGGGAGCAGTACTTC.

The chain has TRBV9 and TRBJ1-4; D is uncertain. This CDR3 contains 14 residues. The V end lost 4 bases, the J end lost 8 bases, and 15 bases lay between the germline ends. CDR1 SGDLS and CDR2 YYNGEE come from the germline V gene. The CDR3 bases are TGTGCCAGCAGCCCCGCGGTTGCAGGCGAAAAACTGTTTTTT. Its protein is CASSPAVAGEKLFF.

The V call is TRBV2, the J call TRBJ1-3; maybe TRBD1 (6 bases). From germline, CDR1 is SNHLY and CDR2 FYNNEI. The CDR3 contains 15 residues. The V gene lost 7 bases and the J gene lost 0 bases, with 13 bases spanning the gap. The CDR3: CASTLKTGSGNTIYF. In DNA, the CDR3 is TGTGCCAGCACCCTTAAGACAGGCTCTGGAAACACCATATATTTT.

The CDR3 protein is CASSISPPGPNSPLHF. DNA of the CDR3: TGTGCCAGCAGCATATCCCCCCCAGGGCCTAATTCACCCCTCCACTTT. The chain joins TRBV5-4 to TRBJ1-6, with a tentative D call TRBD1 (5 bases). CDR1 and CDR2 (germline): SGHNT, YYREEE (reference sequence). This CDR3 has 16 amino acids. V was cut by 4 bases and J by 6 bases, with 17 bases left in between. The full variable domain, completed using reference TRBV5-4 and TRBJ1-6, is ETGVTQSPTHLIKTRGQQVTLRCSSQSGHNTVSWYQQALGQGPQFIFQYYREEENGRGNFPPRFSGLQFPNYSSELNVNALELDDSALYLCASSISPPGPNSPLHFGNGTRLTVT.

This chain joins TRBV2 and TRBJ2-5; a possible D gene is TRBD2 (5 bases). The V gene's germline CDR1 is SNHLY and CDR2 FYNNEI. The CDR3 contains 15 residues. V was clipped by 2 bases and J by 4 bases, with 14 bases between them. CDR3 loop: CASSELSLAAETQYF. The CDR3 region has the DNA TGTGCCAGCAGTGAATTAAGTCTAGCCGCAGAGACCCAGTACTTC.

This clone came up a few times. The genes are TRBV2 and TRBJ1-2, with a weak D call TRBD1 (6 bases). The ends were cut back, 3 bases at V and 4 bases at J, with 12 bases in the middle. Germline loops: CDR1 SNHLY, CDR2 FYNNEI. CDR3 length equals 14 residues. In DNA, the CDR3 is TGTGCCAGCAGTGACTACAGGGATGCCTATGGCTACACCTTC. Translating it yields CASSDYRDAYGYTF.

The J gene is TRBJ1-1, the V gene TRBV19; D may be TRBD1 (5 bases). The germline V gene has CDR1 LNHDA and CDR2 SQIVND (reference sequence). V lost 4 bases, J lost 6 bases, and 15 bases lay in between. This CDR3 has 14 residues. CDR3 coding DNA: TGTGCCAGTAGTAGGGACCCTGGACGGCCTGAAGCTTTCTTT. Amino acids: CASSRDPGRPEAFF. Based on the CDR3 plus reference TRBV19 and TRBJ1-1, the full variable domain is DGGITQSPKYLFRKEGQNVTLSCEQNLNHDAMYWYRQDPGQGLRLIYYSQIVNDFQKGDIAEGYSVSREKKESFPLTVTSAQKNPTAFYLCASSRDPGRPEAFFGQGTRLTVV.

The CDR3 bases are TGCGCCAGCAGCCAAGAGTACGGGAGCAATCAGCCCCAGCATTTT. It encodes CASSQEYGSNQPQHF. J is TRBJ1-5 and V is TRBV4-3; D remains unclear. Trimming cost V 0 bases and J 1 base, with 7 bases left between them. The CDR3 is 15 residues long. The germline CDR1 and CDR2 sequences are LGHNA and YSLEER.

The J gene is TRBJ1-2, the V gene TRBV10-3, with TRBD1 matching 8 bases. This CDR3 contains 15 residues. Germline V gene sequence: CDR1 ENHRY, CDR2 SYGVKD. Losses at the gene ends were 5 bases for V and 4 bases for J; bases not matched to a gene: 9. CDR3 DNA sequence: TGTGCCATCAGTCCCCGCGACAGGGGAAGCTATGGCTACACCTTC. Protein: CAISPRDRGSYGYTF.

The chain combines TRBV15 with TRBJ2-3; D remains ambiguous. The CDR3 extends over 13 amino acids. Looked up from germline, CDR1 is LNHNV and CDR2 is YYDKDF (reference sequence). V lost 8 bases and J 0 bases, leaving 9 bases between the germline ends. CDR3 amino acids: CATGLRSTDTQYF. In DNA form, the CDR3 reads TGTGCCACCGGCCTCCGGAGCACAGATACGCAGTATTTT.

The chain couples TRBV7-2 to TRBJ2-3; 13 nucleotides line up with TRBD2. With 1 base clipped from V and 0 bases from J, the junction kept 4 bases outside the gene matches. The germline V gene has CDR1 SGHTA and CDR2 FQGNSA. The CDR3 contains 18 residues. Written as DNA, the CDR3 is TGTGCCAGCAGCTTAGTCCGACTAGCGGGGGGAAGCACAGATACGCAGTATTTT. Its translation is CASSLVRLAGGSTDTQYF.

The CDR3 DNA reads as TGTGCCAGCAGCTTGGTGGTGAACACTGAAGCTTTCTTT. This codes for CASSLVVNTEAFF. The J gene is TRBJ1-1, the V gene TRBV5-4, with D unclear. With 0 bases removed from V and 0 bases from J, the gap between germline ends came to 3 bases. The germline V gene encodes CDR1 SGHNT and CDR2 YYREEE (reference sequence). The CDR3 sequence is 13 residues long.

This clone has more than one count but fewer than ten. The rearrangement joins TRBV7-2 to TRBJ1-4; weak D call: TRBD1 (5 bases). CDR3 length: 13 amino acids. Trimming cost V 3 bases and J 8 bases, with 10 bases left between them. Germline lookup yields CDR1 SGHTA and CDR2 FQGNSA. The CDR3 region has the DNA TGTGCCAGCAGCTTGTTAAGGGGAGAAAAACTGTTTTTT. Amino acids: CASSLLRGEKLFF.

The rearrangement links TRBV28 to TRBJ2-7, with TRBD1 matching over 9 bases. V dropped 2 bases and J dropped 7; count of bases not matched to a gene: 12. The CDR3 is 16 residues long. Germline-derived CDR1 and CDR2 are MDHEN and SYDVKM. In nucleotides, the CDR3 is TGTGCCAGCAGTTTAAGGTCTCCCGGGACAGGGAGTGAGCAGTACTTC. Its translation: CASSLRSPGTGSEQYF.

The genes are TRBV11-2 and TRBJ2-5, with 10 bases that match TRBD2. The CDR3 is 16 amino acids. Looked up from germline, CDR1 is SGHAT and CDR2 is FQNNGV. V shed 5 bases and J 4 bases; nucleotides not matched to a gene: 10. CDR3 in amino acids: CASSVQSGGASETQYF. The CDR3 region has the DNA TGTGCCAGCAGCGTTCAAAGCGGGGGGGCCTCAGAGACCCAGTACTTC.